Listed here are 26 T cell receptor beta chains from one sample, sequenced in a study of cytomegalovirus exposure and HLA in healthy donors. The PCR made use of 60 Vbeta and 13 Jbeta primers. Method: immunoSEQ multiplex PCR; TCRdb's copy keeps in-frame clones and lacks some. In the table there are about 190,000 clones, around 81% of which are singletons. The sample consisted of PBMCs. These receptors originate from a man aged 18 to 30 in good health and CMV-seronegative.

The chain joins TRBV6-4 to TRBJ2-3, with 8 positions matching TRBD2. Germline V lookup: CDR1 MRHNA, CDR2 SNTAGT. The CDR3 length is 15 residues. V gave up 5 bases and J gave up 4 bases; unmatched junction bases: 8. The CDR3 bases are TGTGCCAGCAGTTCCGGGGGGGCGGTGGCAGATACGCAGTATTTT. As protein: CASSSGGAVADTQYF.

The chain couples TRBV19 to TRBJ2-3; D not certain. The CDR3 has 15 residues. Per the germline V gene, CDR1 is LNHDA and CDR2 is SQIVND (reference sequence). V shed 8 bases and J shed 1 base, with 16 bases lying between them. The CDR3 sequence is CASRVGGPRTDTQYF. The DNA of the CDR3 is TGTGCCAGTCGAGTAGGTGGGCCACGCACAGATACGCAGTATTTT.

The chain uses TRBV5-8 and TRBJ2-1, with TRBD2 matching over 7 bases. Germline CDR1 reads SGHTS; CDR2 reads YDEGEE. Unmatched junction bases numbered 1, after V lost 1 base and J lost 0 bases. The CDR3 runs 15 residues. The CDR3 loop reads CASSLLADSYNEQFF. The CDR3 DNA is TGTGCCAGCAGCTTGCTAGCGGACTCCTACAATGAGCAGTTCTTC. The full variable domain, in which reference TRBV5-8 and TRBJ2-1 provide the parts outside the CDR3, is EAGVTQSPTHLIKTRGQQATLRCSPISGHTSVYWYQQALGLGLQFLLWYDEGEERNRGNFPPRFSGRQFPNYSSELNVNALELEDSALYLCASSLLADSYNEQFFGPGTRLTVL.

This rearrangement joins TRBV6-5 to TRBJ2-2, with 10 bases that match TRBD1. This CDR3 has 14 residues. Trimming cost V 8 bases and J 7 bases; bases outside gene matches: 7. Germline values: CDR1 MNHEY, CDR2 SVGAGI. Here the CDR3 DNA reads TGTGCCAGCCTAGACAGGGGGCATGGCGGGGAGCTGTTTTTT. Protein sequence: CASLDRGHGGELFF.

The genes are TRBV19 and TRBJ1-2, with 8 bases that match TRBD1. There are 14 residues in the CDR3. Trimming at V came to 0 bases and at J to 6 bases, leaving 3 bases not matched to a gene. The germline V gene has CDR1 LNHDA and CDR2 SQIVND (reference sequence). CDR3: CASSIERTGHGYTF. The CDR3 DNA reads as TGTGCCAGTAGTATAGAAAGGACAGGGCATGGCTACACCTTC.

As concerns this clone: At the DNA level, this CDR3 is encoded by other sequences in the same sample as well. This chain joins TRBV19 and TRBJ1-2; the match to TRBD1 covers 9 bases. V lost 5 bases to trimming and J lost 4 bases; unmatched junction nucleotides: 5. The CDR3 extends over 14 amino acids. Germline V gives CDR1 LNHDA, CDR2 SQIVND (reference sequence). The CDR3: CASSQTGGLYGYTF. CDR3 coding DNA: TGTGCCAGTAGTCAAACAGGGGGCCTCTATGGCTACACCTTC.

The CDR3 DNA reads TGTGCCAGCAGCACCTACTACACAGATACGCAGTATTTT. Residues: CASSTYYTDTQYF. V usage is TRBV7-9 and J usage is TRBJ2-3; D ambiguous. Germline loops: CDR1 SEHNR, CDR2 FQNEAQ (reference sequence). Trimming shortened V by 5 bases and J by 2 bases, and 8 bases separated the two germline ends. The length of the CDR3 is 13 residues.

This chain links TRBV27 with TRBJ2-1; 12 bases fit TRBD2. The CDR3 covers 16 residues. With 5 bases clipped from V and 5 bases from J, the junction kept 7 bases outside the gene matches. Looked up from germline, CDR1 is MNHEY and CDR2 is SMNVEV (reference sequence). As DNA, the CDR3 is TGTGCCAGCAGTCCGCGACTAGCGGGGGACCACAATGAGCAGTTCTTC. It yields the protein CASSPRLAGDHNEQFF.

V usage is TRBV4-1 and J usage is TRBJ1-1; D is perhaps TRBD1 (6 bases). The CDR3 is made up of 15 amino acids. With 0 bases removed from V and 4 bases from J, the gap between germline ends came to 12 bases. Looked up from germline, CDR1 is MGHRA and CDR2 is YSYEKL. The CDR3 sequence: CASSQEGGARTEAFF. The CDR3 DNA sequence: TGCGCCAGCAGCCAAGAGGGGGGGGCGCGCACTGAAGCTTTCTTT.

This clone was counted a few times. V usage is TRBV29-1 and J usage is TRBJ2-7; 10 bases map to TRBD1. This CDR3 comprises 15 residues. Germline V lookup: CDR1 SQVTM, CDR2 ANQGSEA. V dropped 4 bases and J dropped 1; count of bases not matched to a gene: 7. CDR3 region: CSVGDRGAESYEQYF. The CDR3 DNA is TGCAGCGTTGGGGACAGGGGAGCTGAATCCTACGAGCAGTACTTC.

In its sample, this clone was seen a few times. The chain uses TRBV9 and TRBJ2-3; 8 bases align to TRBD1. Germline assignment: CDR1 SGDLS and CDR2 YYNGEE. The CDR3 consists of 11 residues. Trimming cost V 3 bases and J 12 bases; bases outside gene matches: 3. CDR3: CASSDSGGQYF. As DNA, the CDR3 is TGTGCCAGCAGCGACTCAGGGGGCCAGTATTTT.

The rearrangement links TRBV7-9 to TRBJ2-1, with 11 bases that match TRBD1. The CDR3 runs to 15 residues. Germline V lookup: CDR1 SEHNR, CDR2 FQNEAQ (reference sequence). V lost 8 bases and J lost 6; bases outside the gene matches: 9. The CDR3 DNA reads as TGTGCCAGCCGGGGCGACGGGACAGGGGGCAATGAGCAGTTCTTC. Protein product: CASRGDGTGGNEQFF.

The gene calls are TRBV7-8 and TRBJ2-7, with unresolved D. This CDR3 contains 12 residues. V gave up 5 bases and J gave up 6 bases, with 11 bases separating them. CDR1 is SGHVS and CDR2 is FQNEAQ in the germline V gene. CDR3 in DNA: TGTGCCAGCAGCCTAACGACATTCGAGCAGTACTTC. Translation: CASSLTTFEQYF.

The chain links TRBV6-5 to TRBJ2-6; D not resolved. CDR1 and CDR2 from the germline V gene are MNHEY and SVGAGI. V was shortened by 6 bases and J by 3 bases, with 9 bases between the two germline ends. The length of the CDR3 is 14 residues. The CDR3 DNA reads as TGTGCCAGCAGATCAGACTTTGGGGCCAACGTCCTGACTTTC. As protein: CASRSDFGANVLTF.

This sequence joins TRBV29-1 and TRBJ1-1, with a possible D match to TRBD1 (6 bases). V shed 2 bases and J shed 4 bases, with 11 bases lying between them. The CDR3 is made up of 13 amino acids. CDR1 is SQVTM and CDR2 is ANQGSEA in the germline V gene. The CDR3 region is CSVERDKGTEAFF. The CDR3 nucleotides are TGCAGCGTTGAAAGGGACAAGGGCACTGAAGCTTTCTTT.

The J gene is TRBJ2-3, the V gene TRBV15, with D possibly being TRBD1 (5 bases). Germline V lookup: CDR1 LNHNV, CDR2 YYDKDF (reference sequence). V was shortened by 3 bases and J by 6 bases, with 16 bases between the two germline ends. The CDR3 loop spans 15 amino acids. The DNA for the CDR3 is TGTGCCACCAGCAGGGTAGGGGTTTGGGCGGATACGCAGTATTTT. Residues: CATSRVGVWADTQYF.

The V and J genes are TRBV14 and TRBJ1-1, with no clear D. This CDR3 has 13 amino acids. CDR1 is SGHDN and CDR2 is FVKESK in the germline V gene. V was pared by 4 bases and J by 1 base, with 7 bases between. CDR3 sequence reads: CASSRRGNTEAFF. The CDR3 DNA sequence: TGTGCCAGCAGCCGGAGAGGGAACACTGAAGCTTTCTTT.

The chain is built from TRBV7-9 and TRBJ2-2; TRBD2 is a possible D gene (5 bases). The V end lost 5 bases, the J end lost 1 base, and 14 bases lay between the germline ends. This CDR3 is 16 amino acids long. From germline, CDR1 is SEHNR and CDR2 FQNEAQ (reference sequence). The CDR3 protein is CASSPIFRGNTGELFF. For the CDR3, the DNA is TGTGCCAGCAGCCCCATCTTTCGGGGGAACACCGGGGAGCTGTTTTTT.

V gene TRBV19 combines with J gene TRBJ2-1; D possibly corresponds to TRBD1 (5 bases). The V gene lost 3 bases and the J gene lost 13 bases, with 19 bases spanning the gap. Per the germline V gene, CDR1 is LNHDA and CDR2 is SQIVND (reference sequence). The CDR3 has 14 amino acids. The chain's CDR3 is CASSIVPGPTGQFF. The CDR3 nucleotides are TGTGCCAGTAGTATCGTCCCAGGTCCAACAGGTCAGTTCTTC.

The CDR3 bases are TGTGCCAGCAGCTCGTCGGCACGGACACCTTCAGCCTACACCTTC. It translates to CASSSSARTPSAYTF. The J gene is TRBJ1-2, the V gene TRBV5-4; tentatively, D is TRBD1 (5 bases). This CDR3 has 15 amino acids. Looked up from germline, CDR1 is SGHNT and CDR2 is YYREEE (reference sequence). V was cut by 3 bases and J by 10 bases, with 22 bases left in between.

The rearrangement joins TRBV7-2 to TRBJ2-5; TRBD1 aligns across 8 bases. From germline, CDR1 is SGHTA and CDR2 FQGNSA. Losses at the gene ends were 6 bases for V and 1 base for J; bases not matched to a gene: 4. This CDR3 comprises 14 residues. This chain's CDR3 is CASRSTGAQETQYF. CDR3 bases: TGTGCCAGCAGGTCGACAGGGGCCCAAGAGACCCAGTACTTC.

A few counts support this clone. The chain couples TRBV7-2 to TRBJ2-7; TRBD2 matches 8 bases. The germline V gene encodes CDR1 SGHTA and CDR2 FQGNSA. With V trimmed by 0 bases and J by 2 bases, 15 bases remained unmatched. The length of the CDR3 is 19 residues. The CDR3 region is CASSLARTVGGRGAYEQYF. The CDR3 DNA follows: TGTGCCAGCAGCTTAGCGCGGACTGTTGGAGGGCGGGGGGCCTACGAGCAGTACTTC.

The CDR3 DNA follows: TGTGCCAGCAGTATTGACTCGTCGGGGACCGGGGAGCTGTTTTTT. Protein product: CASSIDSSGTGELFF. This chain uses TRBV2 with TRBJ2-2; tentatively, D is TRBD2 (5 bases). Germline CDR1 reads SNHLY; CDR2 reads FYNNEI. The CDR3 loop spans 15 amino acids. Trimming pared 5 bases from V and 5 bases from J, leaving 15 bases between.

This chain links TRBV4-1 with TRBJ1-2; the D is unclear. Trimming cost V 1 base and J 8 bases, with 23 bases left between them. The V gene's germline CDR1 is MGHRA and CDR2 YSYEKL. The CDR3 is 17 amino acids. CDR3 sequence reads: CASSQVPNAAARWGYTF. In nucleotides, the CDR3 is TGCGCCAGCAGCCAAGTCCCAAACGCGGCAGCGAGGTGGGGCTACACCTTC.

The gene calls are TRBV7-2 and TRBJ2-3, with a possible D match to TRBD2 (6 bases). V lost 5 bases and J 6 bases, leaving 18 bases between the germline ends. The CDR3 extends over 15 amino acids. CDR1 SGHTA and CDR2 FQGNSA come from the germline V gene. CDR3 sequence: CASSQFRVRGDTQYF. The CDR3 region has the DNA TGTGCCAGCAGCCAATTCCGGGTCCGGGGGGATACGCAGTATTTT.

The chain combines TRBV29-1 with TRBJ2-7; no clear D gene. Germline V gives CDR1 SQVTM, CDR2 ANQGSEA. V lost 7 bases to trimming and J lost 0 bases, with 13 bases between them. The CDR3 contains 13 residues. CDR3 nucleotide sequence: TGCAGCGCCGCGACTGGTGTCTCCTACGAGCAGTACTTC. Encoded protein: CSAATGVSYEQYF.